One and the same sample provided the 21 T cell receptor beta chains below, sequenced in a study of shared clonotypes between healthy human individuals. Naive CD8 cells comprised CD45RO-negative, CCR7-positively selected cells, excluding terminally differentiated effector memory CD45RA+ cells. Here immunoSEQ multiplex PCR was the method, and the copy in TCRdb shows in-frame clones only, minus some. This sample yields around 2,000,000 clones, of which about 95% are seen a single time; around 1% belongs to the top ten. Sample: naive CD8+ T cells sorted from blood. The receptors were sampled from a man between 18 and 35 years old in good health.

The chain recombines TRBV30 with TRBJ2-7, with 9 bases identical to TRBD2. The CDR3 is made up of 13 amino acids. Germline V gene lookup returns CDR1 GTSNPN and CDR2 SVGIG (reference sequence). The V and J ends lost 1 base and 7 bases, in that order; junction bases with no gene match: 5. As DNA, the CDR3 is TGTGCCTGGAGTGCGTTAGCGGGGGTAGAGCAGTACTTC. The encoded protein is CAWSALAGVEQYF. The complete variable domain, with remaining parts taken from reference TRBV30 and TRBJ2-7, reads SQTIHQWPATLVQPVGSPLSLECTVEGTSNPNLYWYRQAAGRGLQLLFYSVGIGQISSEVPQNLSASRPQDRQFILSSKKLLLSDSGFYLCAWSALAGVEQYFGPGTRLTVT.

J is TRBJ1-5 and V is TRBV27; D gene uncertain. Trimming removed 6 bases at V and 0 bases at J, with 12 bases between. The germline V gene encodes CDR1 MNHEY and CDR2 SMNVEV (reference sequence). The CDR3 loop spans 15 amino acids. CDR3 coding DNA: TGTGCCAGCAGGCCTACTGGACCTAGCAATCAGCCCCAGCATTTT. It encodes CASRPTGPSNQPQHF.

The CDR3 reads CASSDGRSTEAFF. The CDR3 region has the DNA TGTGCCAGCAGTGATGGCAGGAGCACTGAAGCTTTCTTT. V and J are TRBV6-6 and TRBJ1-1; no clear D gene. The length of the CDR3 is 13 residues. In germline, CDR1 is MNHNY, CDR2 SVGAGI (reference sequence). The V and J ends lost 5 bases and 4 bases respectively, with 11 bases between them.

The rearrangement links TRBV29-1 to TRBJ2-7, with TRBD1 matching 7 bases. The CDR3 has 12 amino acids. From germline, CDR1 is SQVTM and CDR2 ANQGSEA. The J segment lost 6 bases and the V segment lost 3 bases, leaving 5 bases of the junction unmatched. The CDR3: CSVESTGTEQYF. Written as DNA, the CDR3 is TGCAGCGTTGAGTCGACAGGGACCGAGCAGTACTTC.

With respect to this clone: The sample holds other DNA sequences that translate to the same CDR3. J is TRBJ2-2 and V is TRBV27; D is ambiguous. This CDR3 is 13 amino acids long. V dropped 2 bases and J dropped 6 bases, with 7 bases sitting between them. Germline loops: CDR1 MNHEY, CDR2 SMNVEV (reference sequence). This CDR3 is CASSLVGSGELFF. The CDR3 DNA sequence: TGTGCCAGCAGTTTAGTGGGATCCGGGGAGCTGTTTTTT.

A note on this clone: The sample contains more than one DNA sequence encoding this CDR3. In nucleotides, the CDR3 is TGCGCCAGCAGCCAAGATTGGGCCGGCTCATACGAGCAGTACTTC. It codes for CASSQDWAGSYEQYF. This sequence joins TRBV4-3 and TRBJ2-7; D ambiguous. The CDR3 sequence is 15 residues long. Germline V gives CDR1 LGHNA, CDR2 YSLEER. The V end lost 0 bases, the J end lost 4 bases, and 13 bases lay between the germline ends.

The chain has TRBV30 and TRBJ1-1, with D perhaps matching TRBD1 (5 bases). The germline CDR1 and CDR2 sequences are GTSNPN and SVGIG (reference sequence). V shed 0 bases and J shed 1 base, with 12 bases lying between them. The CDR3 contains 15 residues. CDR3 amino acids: CAWSVDRMPNTEAFF. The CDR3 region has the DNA TGTGCCTGGAGTGTAGACAGAATGCCGAACACTGAAGCTTTCTTT.

The CDR3 sequence is CASTGQDDHSGNTIYF. In DNA form, the CDR3 reads TGTGCCAGCACGGGACAGGACGACCACTCTGGAAACACCATATATTTT. The rearrangement links TRBV28 to TRBJ1-3; TRBD1 matches 8 bases. The V segment lost 7 bases and the J segment 0 bases; nucleotides outside the gene matches: 8. From germline, CDR1 is MDHEN and CDR2 SYDVKM. CDR3 length: 16 amino acids.

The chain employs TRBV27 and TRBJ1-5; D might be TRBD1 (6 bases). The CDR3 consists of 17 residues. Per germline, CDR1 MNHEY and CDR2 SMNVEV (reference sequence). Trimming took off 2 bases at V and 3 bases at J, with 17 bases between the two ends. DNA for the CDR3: TGTGCCAGCAGTTTAGGATATAACGGACAGTTCAATCAGCCCCAGCATTTT. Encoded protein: CASSLGYNGQFNQPQHF.

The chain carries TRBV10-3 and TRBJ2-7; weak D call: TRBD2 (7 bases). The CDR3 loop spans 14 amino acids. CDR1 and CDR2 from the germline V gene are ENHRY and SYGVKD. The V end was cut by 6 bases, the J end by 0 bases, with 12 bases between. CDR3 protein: CAIRGGDNSYEQYF. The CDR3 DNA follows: TGTGCCATCAGGGGGGGGGACAACTCCTACGAGCAGTACTTC.

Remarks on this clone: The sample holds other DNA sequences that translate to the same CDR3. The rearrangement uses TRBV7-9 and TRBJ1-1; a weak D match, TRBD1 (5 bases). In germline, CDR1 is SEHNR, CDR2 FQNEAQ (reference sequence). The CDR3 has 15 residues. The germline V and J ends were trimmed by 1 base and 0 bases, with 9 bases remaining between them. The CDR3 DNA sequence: TGTGCCAGCAGCTTAGGTGGGGGACTGAACACTGAAGCTTTCTTT. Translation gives CASSLGGGLNTEAFF.

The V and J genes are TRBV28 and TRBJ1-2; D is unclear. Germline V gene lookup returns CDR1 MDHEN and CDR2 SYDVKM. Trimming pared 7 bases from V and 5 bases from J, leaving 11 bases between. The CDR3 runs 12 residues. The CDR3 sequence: CASTGEGYGYTF. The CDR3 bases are TGTGCCAGCACTGGCGAAGGGTATGGCTACACCTTC.

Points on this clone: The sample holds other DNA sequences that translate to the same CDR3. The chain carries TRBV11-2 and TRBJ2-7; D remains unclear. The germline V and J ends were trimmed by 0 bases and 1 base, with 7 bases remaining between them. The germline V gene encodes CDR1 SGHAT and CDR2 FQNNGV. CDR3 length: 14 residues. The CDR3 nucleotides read TGTGCCAGCAGCTTAGACCCCCCTTCCTACGAGCAGTACTTC. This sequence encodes CASSLDPPSYEQYF. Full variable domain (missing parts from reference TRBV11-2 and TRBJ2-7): EAGVAQSPRYKIIEKRQSVAFWCNPISGHATLYWYQQILGQGPKLLIQFQNNGVVDDSQLPKDRFSAERLKGVDSTLKIQPAKLEDSAVYLCASSLDPPSYEQYFGPGTRLTVT.

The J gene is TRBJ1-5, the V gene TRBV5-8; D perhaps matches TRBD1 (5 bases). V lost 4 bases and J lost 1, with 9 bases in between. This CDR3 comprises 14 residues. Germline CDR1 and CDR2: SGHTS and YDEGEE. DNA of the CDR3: TGTGCCAGCAGCGCTCCAGGGAGCAATCAGCCCCAGCATTTT. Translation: CASSAPGSNQPQHF.

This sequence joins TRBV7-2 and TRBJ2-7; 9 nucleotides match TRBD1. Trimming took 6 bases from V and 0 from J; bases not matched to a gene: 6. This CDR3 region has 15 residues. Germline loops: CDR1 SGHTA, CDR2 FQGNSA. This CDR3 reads CASRLDRGISYEQYF. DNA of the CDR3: TGTGCCAGCAGGTTGGACAGGGGAATCTCCTACGAGCAGTACTTC.

The CDR3 here is CASSRGAGGSYEQYF. CDR3 bases: TGTGCCAGCAGTCGTGGGGCGGGGGGGTCCTACGAGCAGTACTTC. The rearrangement uses TRBV27 and TRBJ2-7; 9 nucleotides align to TRBD2. The CDR3 has 15 residues. The trim removed 5 bases at V and 1 base at J, leaving 6 bases unmatched. The germline CDR1 and CDR2 sequences are MNHEY and SMNVEV (reference sequence).

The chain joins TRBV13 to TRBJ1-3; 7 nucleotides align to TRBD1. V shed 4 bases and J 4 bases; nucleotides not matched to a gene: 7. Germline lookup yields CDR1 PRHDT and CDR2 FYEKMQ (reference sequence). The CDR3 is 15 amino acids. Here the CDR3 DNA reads TGTGCCAGCAGCTCGAAAGGGACAGAAGGAAACACCATATATTTT. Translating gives CASSSKGTEGNTIYF.

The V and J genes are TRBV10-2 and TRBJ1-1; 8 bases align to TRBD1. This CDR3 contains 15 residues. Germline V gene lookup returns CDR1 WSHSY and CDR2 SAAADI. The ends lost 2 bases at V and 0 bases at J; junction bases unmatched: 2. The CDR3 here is CASSEGQGLNTEAFF. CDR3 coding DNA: TGCGCCAGCAGTGAGGGACAGGGCTTGAACACTGAAGCTTTCTTT.

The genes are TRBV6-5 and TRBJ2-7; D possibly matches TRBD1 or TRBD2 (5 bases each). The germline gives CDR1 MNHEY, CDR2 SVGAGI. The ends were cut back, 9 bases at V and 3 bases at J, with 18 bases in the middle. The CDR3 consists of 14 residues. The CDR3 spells CASINRDGGYEQYF. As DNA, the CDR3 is TGTGCCAGTATAAACCGGGACGGAGGCTACGAGCAGTACTTC.

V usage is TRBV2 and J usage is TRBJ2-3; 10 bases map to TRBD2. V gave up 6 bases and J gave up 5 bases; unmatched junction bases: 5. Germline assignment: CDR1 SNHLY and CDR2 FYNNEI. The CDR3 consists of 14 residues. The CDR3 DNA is TGTGCCAGCAGAGAGAGGACTAGCGGAGATACGCAGTATTTT. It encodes CASRERTSGDTQYF.

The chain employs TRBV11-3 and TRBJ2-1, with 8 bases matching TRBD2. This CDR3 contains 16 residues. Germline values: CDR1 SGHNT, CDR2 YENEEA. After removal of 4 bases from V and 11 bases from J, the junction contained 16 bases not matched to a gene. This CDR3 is CASSSRGGGRTLKQFF. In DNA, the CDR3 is TGTGCCAGCAGCTCCCGGGGGGGCGGGAGGACTCTGAAGCAGTTCTTC.